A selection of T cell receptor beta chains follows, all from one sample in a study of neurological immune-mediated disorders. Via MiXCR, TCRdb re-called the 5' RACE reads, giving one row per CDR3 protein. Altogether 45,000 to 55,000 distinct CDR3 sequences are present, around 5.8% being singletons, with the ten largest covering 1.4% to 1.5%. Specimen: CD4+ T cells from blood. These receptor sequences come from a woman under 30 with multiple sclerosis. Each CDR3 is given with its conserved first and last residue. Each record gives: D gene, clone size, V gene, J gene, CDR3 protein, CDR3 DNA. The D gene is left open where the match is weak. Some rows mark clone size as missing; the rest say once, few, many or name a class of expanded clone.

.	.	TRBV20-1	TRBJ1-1	CSASDMNTEAFF	TGCAGTGCTTCTGACATGAACACTGAAGCTTTCTTT
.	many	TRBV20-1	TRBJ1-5	CSAPPLGAGNQPQHF	TGCAGTGCCCCCCCTCTAGGAGCGGGCAATCAGCCCCAGCATTTT
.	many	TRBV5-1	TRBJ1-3	CASSLERGTSSGNTIYF	TGCGCCAGCAGCTTGGAGAGGGGTACGAGCTCTGGAAACACCATATATTTT
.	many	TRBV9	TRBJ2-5	CASSVASGEKETQYF	TGTGCCAGCAGCGTAGCTTCAGGGGAAAAGGAGACCCAGTACTTC
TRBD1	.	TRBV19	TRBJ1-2	CASRGQGSYGYTF	TGTGCCAGTAGGGGACAGGGGAGCTATGGCTACACCTTC
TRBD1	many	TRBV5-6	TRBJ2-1	CASSSSDRLGRRYTYNEQFF	TGTGCCAGCAGCTCATCGGACAGGCTCGGTCGCCGCTATACCTACAATGAGCAGTTCTTC
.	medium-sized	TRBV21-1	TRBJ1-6	CASSKESQRGTDSVTLHF	TGTGCCAGCAGCAAAGAGTCCCAACGGGGGACAGACTCAGTCACCCTCCACTTT
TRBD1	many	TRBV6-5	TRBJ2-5	CASSRTGTGGATQYF	TGTGCCAGCAGCCGCACTGGGACAGGGGGCGCGACCCAGTACTTC
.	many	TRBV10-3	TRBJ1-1	CAISESQQGTTEAFF	TGTGCCATCAGTGAGTCGCAGCAGGGGACCACTGAAGCTTTCTTT
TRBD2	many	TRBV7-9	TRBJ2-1	CASSLVSGSPYNEQFF	TGTGCCAGCAGCTTAGTCAGCGGGAGTCCCTACAATGAGCAGTTCTTC
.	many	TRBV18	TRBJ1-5	CASSPMGGGQPQHF	TGTGCCAGCTCACCCATGGGAGGAGGACAGCCCCAGCATTTT
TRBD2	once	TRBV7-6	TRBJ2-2	CASSLVRLAGGFANTGELFF	TGTGCCAGCAGCTTAGTTCGACTAGCGGGAGGGTTCGCGAACACCGGGGAGCTGTTTTTT
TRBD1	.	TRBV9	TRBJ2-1	CASSAYLTGYNEQFF	TGTGCCAGCAGCGCCTATCTGACAGGGTACAATGAGCAGTTCTTC
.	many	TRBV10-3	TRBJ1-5	CAISVGGLGNQPQHF	TGTGCCATCAGTGTCGGCGGGCTAGGCAATCAGCCCCAGCATTTT
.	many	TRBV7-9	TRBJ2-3	CASSDQGIVTDTQYF	TGTGCCAGCAGCGACCAGGGGATCGTGACAGATACGCAGTATTTT
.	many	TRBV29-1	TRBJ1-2	CSVEAEILYGYTF	TGCAGCGTTGAGGCAGAGATTTTATATGGCTACACCTTC
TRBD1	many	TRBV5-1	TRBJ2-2	CASSLRQGNTGELFF	TGCGCCAGCAGCCTCAGACAGGGAAACACCGGGGAGCTGTTTTTT
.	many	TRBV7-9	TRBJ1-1	CASSFFGLPAFF	TGTGCCAGCAGCTTTTTTGGACTGCCGGCTTTCTTT
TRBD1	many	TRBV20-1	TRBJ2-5	CSARRGQKETQYF	TGCAGTGCTAGAAGGGGGCAGAAAGAGACCCAGTACTTC
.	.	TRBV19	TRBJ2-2	CASLKSGLDNTGELFF	TGTGCCAGCCTAAAATCAGGGTTGGATAACACCGGGGAGCTGTTTTTT
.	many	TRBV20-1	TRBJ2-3	CSASSSSTDTQYF	TGCAGTGCTAGTTCGTCAAGCACAGATACGCAGTATTTT
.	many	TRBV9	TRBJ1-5	CASSVGQGQPQHF	TGTGCCAGCAGCGTAGGGCAGGGTCAGCCCCAGCATTTT
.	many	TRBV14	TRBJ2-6	CASSQAWHSGANVLTF	TGTGCCAGCAGCCAAGCATGGCACTCTGGGGCCAACGTCCTGACTTTC
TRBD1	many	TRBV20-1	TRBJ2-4	CSVPDRGIDKNIQYF	TGCAGTGTCCCGGACAGGGGGATTGACAAAAACATTCAGTACTTC
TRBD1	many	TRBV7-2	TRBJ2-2	CASSSHRDRVFAGELFF	TGTGCCAGCAGCTCGCACCGGGACAGGGTTTTCGCCGGGGAGCTGTTTTTT
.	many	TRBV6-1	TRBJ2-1	CASSDHGVYNEQFF	TGTGCCAGCAGTGACCACGGGGTCTACAATGAGCAGTTCTTC
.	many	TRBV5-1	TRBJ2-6	CASSLEVSGANVLTF	TGCGCCAGCAGCTTGGAGGTATCAGGGGCCAACGTCCTGACTTTC
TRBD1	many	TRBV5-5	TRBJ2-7	CASSLSQGAFYEQYF	TGTGCCAGCAGCTTGTCACAGGGGGCTTTCTACGAGCAGTACTTC
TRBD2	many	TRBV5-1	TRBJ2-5	CASSVVTSGGAGETQYF	TGCGCCAGCAGCGTGGTGACTAGCGGGGGGGCCGGGGAGACCCAGTACTTC